The rows below give T cell receptor beta chains drawn from one sample of a study of cytomegalovirus exposure and HLA in healthy donors. TCRdb keeps only in-frame clones here, not all; method: immunoSEQ multiplex PCR. The sample yields around 140,000 clones, approximately 77% seen once. Material for sequencing was PBMCs. All receptors come from a middle-aged woman in good health and CMV-seronegative. Each CDR3 is given with its conserved first and last residue. A D gene is named only where the DNA matches it firmly. The size entry is marked missing in some rows and otherwise reads once, few, many or a size class.

TRBV7-2	few	TRBJ1-2	-	CASTIGHNGYGYTF	TGTGCCAGCACCATTGGGCACAACGGCTATGGCTACACCTTC
TRBV6-6	-	TRBJ1-6	TRBD1	CASRDRTNSPLHF	TGTGCCAGCAGGGACAGGACGAATTCACCCCTCCACTTT
TRBV11-2	few	TRBJ1-4	TRBD1	CASSRDRGGEKLFF	TGTGCCAGCAGCCGGGACAGGGGAGGTGAAAAACTGTTTTTT
TRBV6-5	-	TRBJ2-1	-	CASSYSSRLYNEQFF	TGTGCCAGCAGTTACTCCTCGCGGCTTTACAATGAGCAGTTCTTC
TRBV19	-	TRBJ1-1	-	CASTPGGSGRAAFF	TGTGCCAGTACCCCTGGTGGGTCGGGGAGAGCAGCTTTCTTT
TRBV7-9	once	TRBJ1-1	TRBD1	CASSLSGQGASEAFF	TGTGCCAGCAGCTTAAGCGGACAGGGGGCGAGTGAAGCTTTCTTT
TRBV7-3	-	TRBJ2-1	TRBD2	CASSLWSRGGYNEQFF	TGTGCCAGCAGCTTATGGTCGCGGGGGGGTTACAATGAGCAGTTCTTC
TRBV15	-	TRBJ2-7	TRBD1	CATSTRQGRNSEQYF	TGTGCCACCAGCACTAGACAGGGGCGAAACTCCGAGCAGTACTTC
TRBV4-2	-	TRBJ1-2	TRBD1	CASSLGQGAGYTF	TGTGCCAGCAGCCTCGGACAGGGGGCGGGCTACACCTTC
TRBV2	-	TRBJ1-1	-	CASVEGWSEAFF	TGTGCCAGCGTTGAGGGCTGGTCTGAAGCTTTCTTT
TRBV27	once	TRBJ2-3	TRBD2	CASSLSTLAGSTDTQYF	TGTGCCAGCAGTTTATCGACACTAGCGGGGTCCACAGATACGCAGTATTTT
TRBV2	-	TRBJ1-1	-	CASRRADTEAFF	TGTGCCAGCCGCAGGGCGGACACTGAAGCTTTCTTT
TRBV7-9	few	TRBJ1-4	-	CASSFDTQWLFF	TGTGCCAGCAGCTTCGACACCCAGTGGCTGTTTTTT
TRBV9	-	TRBJ1-4	TRBD1	CASSVGLDRVHEKLFF	TGTGCCAGCAGCGTAGGGTTGGACAGGGTACACGAAAAACTGTTTTTT
TRBV19	once	TRBJ1-2	-	CASSRDYQYGYTF	TGTGCCAGTAGTCGGGACTATCAGTATGGCTACACCTTC
TRBV6-1	few	TRBJ2-2	TRBD1	CASRTGTANTGELFF	TGTGCCAGCAGGACCGGGACAGCGAACACCGGGGAGCTGTTTTTT
TRBV7-9	-	TRBJ2-5	TRBD2	CASSLASGASGGAETQYF	TGTGCCAGCAGCTTAGCCTCCGGGGCTAGCGGGGGGGCGGAGACCCAGTACTTC
TRBV27	-	TRBJ1-2	-	CASSFRPGANYGYTF	TGTGCCAGCAGTTTCCGGCCAGGGGCCAACTATGGCTACACCTTC
TRBV15	-	TRBJ1-2	-	CATSRDPKTGPAF	TGTGCCACCAGCAGAGACCCGAAGACAGGTCCTGCCTTC
TRBV19	-	TRBJ1-2	TRBD1	CASIPDRALDYGYTF	TGTGCCAGCATACCTGACAGGGCCCTTGACTATGGCTACACCTTC
TRBV25-1	-	TRBJ2-5	-	CASSDPGLPQETQYF	TGTGCCAGCAGTGACCCGGGACTCCCGCAAGAGACCCAGTACTTC
TRBV9	-	TRBJ1-6	-	CASSVVGGGGEVHF	TGTGCCAGCAGCGTAGTTGGAGGAGGCGGGGAGGTCCACTTT
TRBV6-5	-	TRBJ2-7	TRBD1	CASSYSPDRTYEQYF	TGTGCCAGCAGTTACTCACCGGACAGGACCTACGAGCAGTACTTC
TRBV4-2	-	TRBJ2-6	-	CASSQEPVSSGANVLTF	TGTGCCAGCAGCCAAGAGCCGGTTAGCTCTGGGGCCAACGTCCTGACTTTC
TRBV27	-	TRBJ1-2	TRBD1	CASSSRTGVDGYTF	TGTGCCAGCAGTTCCCGGACAGGGGTGGATGGCTACACCTTC
TRBV9	few	TRBJ2-6	-	CASSAHRDSGANVLTF	TGTGCCAGCAGCGCACACAGGGACTCTGGGGCCAACGTCCTGACTTTC
TRBV2	-	TRBJ2-4	-	CASSSGEAIKNIQYF	TGTGCCAGCAGTTCGGGAGAGGCCATCAAAAACATTCAGTACTTC
TRBV6-1	-	TRBJ2-7	TRBD2	CASSEARGVPYEQYF	TGTGCCAGCAGTGAAGCACGGGGGGTCCCCTACGAGCAGTACTTC
TRBV19	few	TRBJ1-2	-	CASTPQGNYGYTF	TGTGCCAGTACCCCCCAGGGTAACTATGGCTACACCTTC
TRBV5-4	-	TRBJ2-4	-	CASTLDRSTKNIQYF	TGTGCCAGCACCCTAGACAGGAGTACCAAAAACATTCAGTACTTC
TRBV6-5	-	TRBJ2-1	TRBD1	CASRDRRLYNEQFF	TGTGCCAGCCGGGACAGGAGGTTGTACAATGAGCAGTTCTTC
TRBV28	-	TRBJ1-1	TRBD1	CASSLPSTGASEAFF	TGTGCCAGCAGCCTACCGTCGACAGGGGCTAGCGAAGCTTTCTTT
TRBV2	-	TRBJ2-5	-	CASSRNREETQYF	TGTGCCAGCAGTCGCAACAGGGAAGAGACCCAGTACTTC
TRBV15	-	TRBJ1-1	-	CATSRDLGGGMGAFF	TGTGCCACCAGCAGAGATTTGGGTGGGGGGATGGGAGCTTTCTTT
TRBV7-8	few	TRBJ1-1	TRBD1	CASSSNRGNTEAFF	TGTGCCAGCAGCTCAAACAGGGGGAACACTGAAGCTTTCTTT
TRBV5-1	-	TRBJ2-1	-	CASSPGGQLNEQFF	TGCGCCAGCAGCCCGGGGGGCCAGCTAAATGAGCAGTTCTTC
TRBV2	-	TRBJ2-3	-	CASRLRGGMDRTDTQYF	TGTGCCAGCAGGCTTAGGGGGGGCATGGACCGCACAGATACGCAGTATTTT
TRBV5-1	-	TRBJ1-2	TRBD1	CASSRGTDHGYTF	TGCGCCAGCAGCCGCGGGACAGACCATGGCTACACCTTC
TRBV6-1	once	TRBJ1-2	TRBD1	CANKGQTNYGYTF	TGTGCCAATAAGGGACAGACCAACTATGGCTACACCTTC
TRBV2	-	TRBJ2-7	TRBD1	CAGRGQPFSYEQYF	TGTGCCGGCAGGGGACAGCCCTTCTCCTACGAGCAGTACTTC
TRBV5-5	few	TRBJ1-3	-	CASSLGRLTGNTIYF	TGTGCCAGCAGCTTAGGGAGACTAACTGGAAACACCATATATTTT
TRBV7-9	-	TRBJ1-2	-	CASSLATASFYGYTF	TGTGCCAGCAGCTTAGCGACAGCGTCGTTCTATGGCTACACCTTC
TRBV15	-	TRBJ2-3	TRBD2	CATSRLAGVTDTQYF	TGTGCCACCAGCAGGCTAGCGGGGGTCACAGATACGCAGTATTTT
TRBV6-1	-	TRBJ1-1	-	CASSEILSNTEAFF	TGTGCCAGCAGTGAAATTTTGTCTAACACTGAAGCTTTCTTT
TRBV7-8	few	TRBJ1-3	-	CASSLQGAQDTIYF	TGTGCCAGCAGCTTACAAGGGGCACAAGACACCATATATTTT
TRBV6-5	few	TRBJ1-2	-	CASRKLGHEGYTF	TGTGCCAGCAGGAAACTAGGCCACGAGGGCTACACCTTC
TRBV6-5	once	TRBJ1-3	-	CASSYSSRVVGNTIYF	TGTGCCAGCAGTTACTCCTCCAGGGTAGTTGGAAACACCATATATTTT
TRBV5-4	-	TRBJ1-2	-	CASSSKQELGGYTF	TGTGCCAGCAGCTCCAAACAGGAACTGGGGGGCTACACCTTC
TRBV9	-	TRBJ2-7	TRBD1	CASSPTGQNYEQYF	TGTGCCAGCAGCCCCACGGGACAGAACTACGAGCAGTACTTC
TRBV12-5	-	TRBJ2-1	TRBD2	CASGSSGGTSPYNEQFF	TGTGCTAGTGGCTCTAGCGGGGGGACCTCCCCCTACAATGAGCAGTTCTTC
TRBV29-1	-	TRBJ1-2	-	CSAQTGGGGYTF	TGCAGCGCCCAGACCGGCGGTGGTGGCTACACCTTC
TRBV19	-	TRBJ2-1	-	CASSISQGTEQFF	TGTGCCAGTAGTATATCCCAGGGAACTGAGCAGTTCTTC
TRBV5-6	-	TRBJ1-5	-	CASSLRRGGYSNQPQHF	TGTGCCAGCAGCTTGAGGCGGGGGGGATATAGCAATCAGCCCCAGCATTTT
TRBV29-1	-	TRBJ2-7	-	CSVAHEGGGSYEQYF	TGCAGCGTTGCCCACGAGGGGGGGGGCTCCTACGAGCAGTACTTC
TRBV5-4	-	TRBJ2-7	TRBD2	CASSFGLAGGQYEQYF	TGTGCCAGCAGCTTTGGTCTAGCGGGGGGGCAGTACGAGCAGTACTTC
TRBV2	-	TRBJ1-1	-	CASSVGTLFEAFF	TGTGCCAGCAGTGTGGGGACACTGTTTGAAGCTTTCTTT
TRBV18	-	TRBJ1-2	-	CASSPREANYGYTF	TGTGCCAGCTCACCACGCGAGGCTAACTATGGCTACACCTTC
TRBV5-4	-	TRBJ2-3	TRBD2	CASSLRGATDTQYF	TGTGCCAGCAGTTTGCGGGGGGCAACAGATACGCAGTATTTT